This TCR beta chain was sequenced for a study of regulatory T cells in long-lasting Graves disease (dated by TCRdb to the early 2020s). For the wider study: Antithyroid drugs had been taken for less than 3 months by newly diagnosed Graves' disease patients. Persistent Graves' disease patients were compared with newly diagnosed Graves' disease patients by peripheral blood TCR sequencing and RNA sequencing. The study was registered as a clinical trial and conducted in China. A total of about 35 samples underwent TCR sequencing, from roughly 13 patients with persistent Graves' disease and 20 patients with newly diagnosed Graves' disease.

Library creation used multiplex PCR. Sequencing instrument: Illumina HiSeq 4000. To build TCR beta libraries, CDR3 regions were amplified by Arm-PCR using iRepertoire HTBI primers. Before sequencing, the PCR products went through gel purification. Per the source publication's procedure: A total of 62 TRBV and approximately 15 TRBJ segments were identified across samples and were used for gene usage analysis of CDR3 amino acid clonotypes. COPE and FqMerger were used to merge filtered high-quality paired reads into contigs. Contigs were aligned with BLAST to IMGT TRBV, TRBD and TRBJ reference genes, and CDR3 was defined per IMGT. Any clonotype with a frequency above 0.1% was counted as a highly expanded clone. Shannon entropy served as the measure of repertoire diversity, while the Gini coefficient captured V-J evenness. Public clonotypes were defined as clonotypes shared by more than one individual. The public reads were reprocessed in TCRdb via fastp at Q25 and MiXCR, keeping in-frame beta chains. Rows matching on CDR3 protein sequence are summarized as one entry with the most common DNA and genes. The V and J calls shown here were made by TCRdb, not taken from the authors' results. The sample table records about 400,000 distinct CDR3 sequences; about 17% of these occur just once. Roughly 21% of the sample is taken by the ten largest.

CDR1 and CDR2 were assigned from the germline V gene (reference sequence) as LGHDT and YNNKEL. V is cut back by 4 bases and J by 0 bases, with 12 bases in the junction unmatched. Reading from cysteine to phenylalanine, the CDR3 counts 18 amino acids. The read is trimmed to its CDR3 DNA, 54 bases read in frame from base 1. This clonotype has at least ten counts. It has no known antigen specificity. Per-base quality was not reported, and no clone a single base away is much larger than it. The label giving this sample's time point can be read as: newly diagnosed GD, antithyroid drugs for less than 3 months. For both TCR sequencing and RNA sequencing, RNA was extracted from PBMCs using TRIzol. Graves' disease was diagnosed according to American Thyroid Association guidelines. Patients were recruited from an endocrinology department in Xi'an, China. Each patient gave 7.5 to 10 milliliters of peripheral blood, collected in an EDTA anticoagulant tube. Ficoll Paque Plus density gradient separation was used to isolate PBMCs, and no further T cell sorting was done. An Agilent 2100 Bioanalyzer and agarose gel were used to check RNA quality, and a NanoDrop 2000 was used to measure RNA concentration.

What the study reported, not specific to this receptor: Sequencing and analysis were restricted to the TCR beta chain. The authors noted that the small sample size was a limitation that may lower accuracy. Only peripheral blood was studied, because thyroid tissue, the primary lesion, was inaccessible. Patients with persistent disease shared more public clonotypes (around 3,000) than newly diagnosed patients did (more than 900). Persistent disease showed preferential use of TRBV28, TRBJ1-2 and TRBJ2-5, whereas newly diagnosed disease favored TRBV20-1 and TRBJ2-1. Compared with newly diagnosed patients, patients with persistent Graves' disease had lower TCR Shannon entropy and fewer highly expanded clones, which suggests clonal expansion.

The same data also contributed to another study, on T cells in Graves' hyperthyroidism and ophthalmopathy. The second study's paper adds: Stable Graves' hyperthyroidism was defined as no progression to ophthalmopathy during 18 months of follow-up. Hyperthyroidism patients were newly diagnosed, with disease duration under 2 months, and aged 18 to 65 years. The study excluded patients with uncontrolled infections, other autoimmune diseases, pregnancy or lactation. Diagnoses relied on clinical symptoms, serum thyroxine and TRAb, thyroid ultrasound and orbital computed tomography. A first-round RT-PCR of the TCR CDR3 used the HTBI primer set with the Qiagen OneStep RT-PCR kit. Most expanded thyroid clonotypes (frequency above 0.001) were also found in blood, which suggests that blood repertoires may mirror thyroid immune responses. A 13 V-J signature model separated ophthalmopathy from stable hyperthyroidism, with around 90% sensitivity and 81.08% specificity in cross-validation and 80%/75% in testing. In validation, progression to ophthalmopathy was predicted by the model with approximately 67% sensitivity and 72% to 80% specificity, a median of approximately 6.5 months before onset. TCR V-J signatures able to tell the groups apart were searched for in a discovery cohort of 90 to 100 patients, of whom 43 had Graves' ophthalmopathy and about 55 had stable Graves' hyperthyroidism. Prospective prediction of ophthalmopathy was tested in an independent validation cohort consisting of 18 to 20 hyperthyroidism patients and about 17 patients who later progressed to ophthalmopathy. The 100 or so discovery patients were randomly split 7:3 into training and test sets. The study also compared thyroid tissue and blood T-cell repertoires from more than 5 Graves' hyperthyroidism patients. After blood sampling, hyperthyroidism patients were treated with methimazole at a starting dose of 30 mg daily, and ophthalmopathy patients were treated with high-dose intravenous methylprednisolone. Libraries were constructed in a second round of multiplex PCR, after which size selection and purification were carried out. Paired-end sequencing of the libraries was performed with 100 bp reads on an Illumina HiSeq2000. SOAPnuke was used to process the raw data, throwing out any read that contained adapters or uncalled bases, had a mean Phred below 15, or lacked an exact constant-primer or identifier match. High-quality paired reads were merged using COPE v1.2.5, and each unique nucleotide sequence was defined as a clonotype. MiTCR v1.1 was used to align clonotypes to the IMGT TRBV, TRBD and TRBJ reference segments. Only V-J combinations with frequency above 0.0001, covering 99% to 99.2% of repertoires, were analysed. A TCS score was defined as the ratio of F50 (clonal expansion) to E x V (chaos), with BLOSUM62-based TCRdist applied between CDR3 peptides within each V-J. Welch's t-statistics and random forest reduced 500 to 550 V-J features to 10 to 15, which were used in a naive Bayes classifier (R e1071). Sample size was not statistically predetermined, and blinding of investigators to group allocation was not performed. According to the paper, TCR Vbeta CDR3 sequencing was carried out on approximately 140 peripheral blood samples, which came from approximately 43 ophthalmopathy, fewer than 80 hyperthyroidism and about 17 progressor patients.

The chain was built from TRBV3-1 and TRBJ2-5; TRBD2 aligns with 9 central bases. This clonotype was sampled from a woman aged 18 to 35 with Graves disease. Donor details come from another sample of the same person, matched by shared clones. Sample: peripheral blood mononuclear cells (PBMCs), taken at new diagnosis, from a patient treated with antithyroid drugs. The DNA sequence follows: TGTGCCAGCAGCCCGGGTGGCCTAGCGGGACGGGACCAAGAGACCCAGTACTTC. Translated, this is CASSPGGLAGRDQETQYF.